This T cell receptor (beta chain) was sequenced in a study of T cell changes during pregnancy in multiple sclerosis. Germline CDR1 is MGHDK and CDR2 is SYGVNS. The V and J ends lost 9 bases and 7 bases respectively, with 12 bases between them. This CDR3 contains 12 residues. Measured with immunoSEQ multiplex PCR; TCRdb has only the in-frame clones, and not every one. The sample lists just over 55,000 clones, around 93% seen once, with roughly 3.6% in the top ten. The rearrangement uses TRBV25-1 and TRBJ2-2; a possible D gene is TRBD1 (7 bases). The sequence came from a female donor in good health, enrolled as a control in a pregnancy study. The material sequenced was peripheral blood, taken after pregnancy. CDR3 sequence reads: CASSQGGGELFF. The CDR3 DNA is TGTGCCAGTAGCCAGGGGGGCGGGGAGCTGTTTTTT.